The present T cell receptor beta chain was sequenced within a study of T cells in Graves' hyperthyroidism and ophthalmopathy. Broader study findings: Within blood appeared most thyroid clonotypes that had expanded above 0.001.

From RNA transcripts, TCR beta CDR3 regions were amplified. Primed by the HTBI set, a first-round RT-PCR was run on the TCR CDR3. MiXCR, applied by TCRdb to the multiplex PCR reads, yields one record per CDR3 protein. The table shows about 400,000 distinct CDR3 sequences, with around 13% occurring only once. In its sample, this clonotype was seen a few times. Its antigen is undetermined. Germline V gene lookup returns CDR1 MGHRA and CDR2 YSYEKL. The length of the CDR3 is 15 residues. V lost 1 base and J 6 bases, leaving 15 bases between the germline ends. V gene TRBV4-1 combines with J gene TRBJ1-1; D is possibly TRBD1 (5 bases). The TCR sequence derives from a woman aged 18-29 years with Graves' hyperthyroidism. The sequenced sample consisted of blood. The CDR3 protein is CASSQVAGGISEAFF. The CDR3 DNA follows: TGCGCCAGCAGCCAAGTAGCCGGGGGGATCTCTGAAGCTTTCTTT.